A single sample is the source of the 28 T cell receptor beta chains below, sequenced in a study of monozygotic twins with inflammatory bowel disease. TCRdb reprocessed the 5' RACE reads; each CDR3 protein has one entry and no DNA is given. Its clone listing holds approximately 330,000 distinct CDR3 sequences. The sample taken for sequencing was blood. All receptors come from a human donor with ulcerative colitis or Crohn's disease, or a healthy co-twin of an affected twin (not recorded which).

V is TRBV2 and J is TRBJ1-1; TCRdb calls TRBD1, which cannot be checked without DNA. The CDR3 extends over 16 amino acids. Germline-derived CDR1 and CDR2 are SNHLY and FYNNEI. The CDR3 region is CAIPEGTGEKYTEAFF.

The rearrangement joins TRBV5-6 to TRBJ2-2; absent DNA, TCRdb's TRBD1 call cannot be checked. The V gene's germline CDR1 is SGHDT and CDR2 YYEEEE. CDR3 length equals 16 residues. This chain's CDR3 is CASSLEIGTNTGELFF.

The CDR3: CASSLVRGRGTEAFF. The rearrangement joins TRBV11-2 to TRBJ1-1; TCRdb's D call, TRBD1, is unchecked because there is no DNA. The CDR3 is made up of 15 amino acids. Germline V gene data show CDR1 as SGHAT and CDR2 as FQNNGV.

The gene calls are TRBV7-9 and TRBJ2-7; TCRdb indicates TRBD1, and absent DNA this call remains unverified. Germline V gene data show CDR1 as SEHNR and CDR2 as FQNEAQ (reference sequence). The CDR3 is 14 residues long. The CDR3: CASSLPGDSYEQYF.

The chain carries TRBV28 and TRBJ1-3. In germline, CDR1 is MDHEN, CDR2 SYDVKM. This CDR3 is built from 13 residues. This CDR3 reads CATNNPAANTIYF. The full variable domain, with the rest looked up from reference TRBV28 and TRBJ1-3, is DVKVTQSSRYLVKRTGEKVFLECVQDMDHENMFWYRQDPGLGLRLIYFSYDVKMKEKGDIPEGYSVSREKKERFSLILESASTNQTSMYLCATNNPAANTIYFGEGSWLTVV.

The V gene is TRBV7-2, the J gene TRBJ2-3. Germline V gene data show CDR1 as SGHTA and CDR2 as FQGNSA. The CDR3 is 11 amino acids. The CDR3 is CASSLAYTQYF.

CDR3 sequence: CASSQDGGGANVLTF. The chain joins TRBV4-3 to TRBJ2-6. The germline CDR1 and CDR2 sequences are LGHNA and YSLEER. The CDR3 is made up of 15 amino acids.

V gene TRBV29-1 combines with J gene TRBJ2-7; TCRdb designates TRBD1, a call that cannot be tested without DNA. CDR3 length: 15 residues. CDR1 and CDR2 from the germline V gene are SQVTM and ANQGSEA. Here the CDR3 reads CSVEDRGFFSYEQYF.

V is TRBV28 and J is TRBJ1-4. Germline V CDR1 and CDR2: MDHEN, SYDVKM. The CDR3 is 14 residues long. CDR3 sequence reads: CASSLTSRDEKLFF.

The chain recombines TRBV7-9 with TRBJ2-7; the D gene TCRdb calls, TRBD1, cannot be checked with no DNA. From germline, CDR1 is SEHNR and CDR2 FQNEAQ (reference sequence). This CDR3 is 14 amino acids long. CDR3 region: CASSLGYGAGEQYF. Variable domain in full (rest from reference TRBV7-9 and TRBJ2-7): DTGVSQNPRHKITKRGQNVTFRCDPISEHNRLYWYRQTLGQGPEFLTYFQNEAQLEKSRLLSDRFSAERPKGSFSTLEIQRTEQGDSAMYLCASSLGYGAGEQYFGPGTRLTVT.

The rearrangement links TRBV5-5 to TRBJ2-7; the TRBD1 assignment by TCRdb is unverifiable without DNA. CDR1 and CDR2 from the germline V gene are SGHKS and YYEKEE (reference sequence). This CDR3 spans 12 amino acids. The CDR3 sequence is CASSASGTGVYF.

V gene TRBV7-2 combines with J gene TRBJ1-5. Germline V gene lookup returns CDR1 SGHTA and CDR2 FQGNSA. The CDR3 totals 13 residues. Here the CDR3 reads CASSLAHNQPQHF.

This chain uses TRBV28 with TRBJ1-3; TCRdb names TRBD1, which stays unverified in the absence of DNA. Per germline, CDR1 MDHEN and CDR2 SYDVKM. This CDR3 is built from 15 residues. CDR3 protein: CASRTLGQVGNTIYF.

The J gene is TRBJ1-6, the V gene TRBV2; TCRdb's D call, TRBD1, is unchecked because there is no DNA. Germline V gene lookup returns CDR1 SNHLY and CDR2 FYNNEI. The CDR3 spans 13 residues. CDR3: CARSDRFNSPLHF. Variable domain in full (rest from reference TRBV2 and TRBJ1-6): EPEVTQTPSHQVTQMGQEVILRCVPISNHLYFYWYRQILGQKVEFLVSFYNNEISEKSEIFDDQFSVERPDGSNFTLKIRSTKLEDSAMYFCARSDRFNSPLHFGNGTRLTVT.

The rearrangement joins TRBV4-1 to TRBJ1-3; TCRdb reports TRBD1, a call that lacks DNA to check it against. Germline CDR1 and CDR2: MGHRA and YSYEKL. The CDR3 totals 15 residues. The CDR3 protein is CASSQERDRGYTIYF.

J is TRBJ1-5 and V is TRBV6-1; TCRdb designates TRBD1, a call that cannot be tested without DNA. CDR1 MNHNS and CDR2 SASEGT come from the germline V gene. This CDR3 is 15 amino acids long. CDR3 loop: CASSEAGQGNQPQHF.

V is TRBV3-1 and J is TRBJ2-3; lacking DNA, the TRBD1 call made by TCRdb goes unchecked. Germline lookup yields CDR1 LGHDT and CDR2 YNNKEL (reference sequence). The CDR3 runs 14 residues. The CDR3 protein is CASSQAGTEDTQYF.

V is TRBV24-1 and J is TRBJ1-5. This CDR3 contains 14 residues. CDR1 is KGHDR, CDR2 SFDVKD, per germline. This chain's CDR3 is CATSDYDSAQPQHF.

The chain links TRBV30 to TRBJ2-2. The CDR3 has 12 amino acids. CDR1 and CDR2 from the germline V gene are GTSNPN and SVGIG (reference sequence). The CDR3 region is CAWGEGTGELFF.

J is TRBJ2-1 and V is TRBV30; there is no DNA to check the TCRdb D call of TRBD2. CDR3 size: 14 residues. Germline V gene sequence: CDR1 GTSNPN, CDR2 SVGIG (reference sequence). The CDR3 region is CAWRPSGLYNEQFF.

The chain combines TRBV7-9 with TRBJ2-3; TCRdb's D gene call, TRBD1, goes unchecked for lack of DNA. CDR1 SEHNR and CDR2 FQNEAQ come from the germline V gene (reference sequence). The CDR3 runs to 17 residues. The CDR3 is CASSRRRDKGASDTQYF. Combining the CDR3 with reference TRBV7-9 and TRBJ2-3 gives the whole variable domain DTGVSQNPRHKITKRGQNVTFRCDPISEHNRLYWYRQTLGQGPEFLTYFQNEAQLEKSRLLSDRFSAERPKGSFSTLEIQRTEQGDSAMYLCASSRRRDKGASDTQYFGPGTRLTVL.

The J gene is TRBJ2-7, the V gene TRBV7-2; absent DNA, TCRdb's TRBD1 call cannot be checked. The CDR3 length is 15 residues. The germline V gene has CDR1 SGHTA and CDR2 FQGNSA. CDR3 protein: CASSLSPGETYEQYF.

The chain employs TRBV7-9 and TRBJ1-3. This CDR3 contains 13 residues. Germline V gene lookup returns CDR1 SEHNR and CDR2 FQNEAQ (reference sequence). This chain's CDR3 is CASSLSTGNTIYF.

J is TRBJ2-7 and V is TRBV5-1; lacking DNA, the TRBD2 call made by TCRdb goes unchecked. The CDR3 contains 14 residues. Germline loops: CDR1 SGHRS, CDR2 YFSETQ. The CDR3 spells CASSLGGVEFEQYF.

This rearrangement joins TRBV6-1 to TRBJ1-1. This CDR3 region has 14 residues. Germline CDR1 MNHNS, CDR2 SASEGT. This CDR3 is CASSEAQGNTEAFF.

This rearrangement joins TRBV4-2 to TRBJ1-3; absent DNA, TCRdb's TRBD1 call cannot be checked. CDR3 length equals 14 residues. CDR1 and CDR2 (germline): LGHNA, YNFKEQ. This CDR3 is CASSQRSQGDTIYF.

This rearrangement joins TRBV7-8 to TRBJ2-7; there is no DNA to check the TCRdb D call of TRBD1. CDR1 SGHVS and CDR2 FQNEAQ come from the germline V gene. The CDR3 extends over 16 amino acids. CDR3 protein: CASRPGQGMNGDEQYF.

This chain links TRBV20-1 with TRBJ2-7; TCRdb's assignment of TRBD1 cannot be checked, as there is no DNA. The CDR3 runs 15 residues. CDR1 DFQATT and CDR2 SNEGSKA come from the germline V gene (reference sequence). The CDR3 is CSAHGGGNSSYEQYF.